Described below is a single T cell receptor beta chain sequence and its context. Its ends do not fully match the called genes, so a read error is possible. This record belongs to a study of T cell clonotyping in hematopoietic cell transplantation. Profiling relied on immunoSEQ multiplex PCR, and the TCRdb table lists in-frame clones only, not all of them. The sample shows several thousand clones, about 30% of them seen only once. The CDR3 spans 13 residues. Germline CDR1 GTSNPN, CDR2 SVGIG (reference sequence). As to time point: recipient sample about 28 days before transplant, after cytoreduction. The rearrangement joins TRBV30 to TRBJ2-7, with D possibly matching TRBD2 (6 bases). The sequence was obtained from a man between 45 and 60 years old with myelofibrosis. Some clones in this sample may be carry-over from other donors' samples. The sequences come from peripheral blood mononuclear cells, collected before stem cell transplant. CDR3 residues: CAWSVAASYKQYF. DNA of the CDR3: TGTGCCTGGTCCGTAGCGGCCTCCTACAAGCAGTACTTC.